This T cell receptor (beta chain) was obtained from a study of OX40 agonist ivuxolimab in advanced cancers. Study in general: As their treatment, patients were administered ivuxolimab, an agonistic anti-OX40 (CD134) antibody. Study outcomes and limitations: Among patients with partial responses at 0.1-3.0 mg/kg, clonal expansion was among the lowest.

The CDR3 totals 15 residues. The ends lost 3 bases at V and 8 bases at J; junction bases unmatched: 7. The germline V gene encodes CDR1 MNHEY and CDR2 SVGAGI. Here immunoSEQ multiplex PCR was the method, and the copy in TCRdb shows in-frame clones only, minus some. The table lists some 74,000 clones, about 90% of them singletons. In the case of this clone: Its antigen is undetermined.

The sequence was collected from an adult with an advanced solid tumor such as melanoma, head and neck, liver or kidney cancer. The source material was CD4+ or CD8+ T cells sorted from blood, sampled in a trial of the OX40 agonist ivuxolimab. V and J are TRBV6-5 and TRBJ1-2, with 12 bases fitting TRBD1. The CDR3, as DNA: TGTGCCAGCAGTTATGTGGGACAGGGGGCGCGAGGCTACACCTTC. It specifies CASSYVGQGARGYTF.